This record concerns one T cell receptor (beta chain) sequence. Its antigen remains unknown. This sample is drawn from a study of cytomegalovirus exposure and HLA in healthy donors. Study results and limitations: As a later analysis showed, several of the most significant clusters appeared to be linked to common viral pathogens. TRBV6-2, TRBV6-3 and some other V segments were unresolvable in 87-base-pair reads.

The CDR3 totals 17 residues. V dropped 3 bases and J dropped 5; count of bases not matched to a gene: 11. CDR1 and CDR2 from the germline V gene are LGHNA and YNFKEQ. Vbeta (60) and Jbeta (13) primers were used in the PCR. Data came from immunoSEQ multiplex PCR; TCRdb stores just in-frame clones and leaves some out. Of 100,000 to 150,000 clones in the sample, around 82% are singletons; the top ten hold approximately 10%. The sample consisted of PBMCs. The clonotype comes from a man aged 25-45 years in good health and CMV-seropositive. The rearrangement uses TRBV4-2 and TRBJ2-5; 11 nucleotides match TRBD1. CDR3 bases: TGTGCCAGCAGCCAGATGGGAGGGACAGGGGGTCCCGAGACCCAGTACTTC. This gives the protein CASSQMGGTGGPETQYF.